The present T cell receptor beta chain was sequenced within a study of T cells in Graves' hyperthyroidism and ophthalmopathy (dated by TCRdb to between 2017 and 2020). Broadly, across the study: Peripheral blood samples were taken at the time of initial diagnosis, prior to any treatment. According to the paper, TCR Vbeta CDR3 sequencing was carried out on 120 to 150 peripheral blood samples, which came from approximately 41 ophthalmopathy, about 75 hyperthyroidism and about 17 progressor patients. The study also compared thyroid tissue and blood T-cell repertoires from a handful of Graves' hyperthyroidism patients. To identify TCR V-J signatures that set the groups apart, the researchers used a discovery cohort of about a hundred patients, made up of under 50 with Graves' ophthalmopathy and around 58 with stable Graves' hyperthyroidism. For training and testing, the 95 to 100 patients in the discovery cohort were randomly divided in a 7:3 ratio. Following sampling, methimazole starting at 30 mg daily was given to hyperthyroidism patients, and high-dose intravenous methylprednisolone was given to ophthalmopathy patients. Prospective prediction of ophthalmopathy was tested in an independent validation cohort consisting of fewer than 20 hyperthyroidism patients and approximately 16 patients who later progressed to ophthalmopathy. Study-wide conclusions, independent of this receptor: In validation, the model predicted progression to ophthalmopathy a median of 6.5 months before onset, with about 64% sensitivity and about 72% specificity. A 13 V-J signature model separated ophthalmopathy from stable hyperthyroidism, with about 90% sensitivity and 81% to 82% specificity in cross-validation and 80%/75% in testing. Most expanded thyroid clonotypes (frequency above 0.001) were also detected in blood, suggesting blood repertoires may reflect thyroid immune responses. Sample size was not statistically predetermined, and investigators were not blinded to group allocation.

This clonotype has at least ten counts. What this receptor recognizes is not known. Base qualities were left out, and no much larger clone turns up one base away. Including the terminal cysteine and phenylalanine, the CDR3 comprises 12 residues. The only DNA kept is the CDR3, 36 bases in frame from the first base. Cut back by 4 bases and 1 base, the V and J ends lie 4 bases apart. The germline V gene yields MNHNS for CDR1 and SASEGT for CDR2. The TCR beta CDR3 regions were amplified from RNA transcripts. The first round of RT-PCR for the TCR CDR3 was performed with the HTBI primer set and the Qiagen OneStep RT-PCR kit. The libraries were constructed in a second round of multiplex PCR and then size-selected and purified. Libraries were sequenced paired-end with 100 bp reads on an Illumina HiSeq2000. Turning to the authors' computational methods: Raw data were processed with SOAPnuke, discarding reads with adapters, uncalled bases, mean Phred below 15, or no exact constant-primer or identifier match. High-quality paired reads were merged with COPE v1.2.5, and unique nucleotide sequences were defined as clonotypes. MiTCR v1.1 was used to align the clonotypes against IMGT TRBV, TRBD and TRBJ reference segments. The analysis was restricted to V-J combinations with a frequency above 0.0001, which together covered roughly 99% of the repertoires. A TCS score was defined as the ratio between F50 (clonal expansion) and ExV (chaos), using BLOSUM62-based TCRdist between CDR3 peptides within each V-J. Welch's t-statistics and random forest reduced fewer than 550 V-J features to 10 to 15, which were used in a naive Bayes classifier (R e1071). The Morisita-Horn index was used to measure how similar the thyroid and blood repertoires were. In-frame beta chains were kept once TCRdb had trimmed the public reads at Q25 with fastp and called clones with MiXCR. Every entry covers one CDR3 protein and lists the most common genes and DNA from its rows. The V and J calls, along with clone size, are taken from TCRdb and not from the paper's own processing. The sample contains hundreds of thousands of distinct CDR3 sequences, under 15% of them found a single time. The ten most abundant clones make up roughly 4.5% of the sample.

Moderately to severely active disease, a Clinical Activity Score of at least 3, a NOSPECS grade of at least 4, and a duration under 3 months were present in ophthalmopathy patients. Any patient with an uncontrolled infection, another autoimmune disease, pregnancy or lactation was excluded. Diagnoses relied on clinical symptoms, serum thyroxine and TRAb, thyroid ultrasound and orbital computed tomography. PBMCs were separated from approximately 10 ml of fresh peripheral blood using Ficoll-Paque density gradient centrifugation. Total RNA was extracted with Trizol reagent, and quality was checked on an Agilent 2100 Bioanalyzer.

This clonotype was obtained from a woman in her 40s with Graves' ophthalmopathy. Here the chain combines TRBV6-1 and TRBJ2-5; confidence is insufficient to name the D gene. The sequencing sample was made of blood. The DNA is as follows: TGTGCCAGCAGTGCGGGCCAAGAGACCCAGTACTTC. Translated, this gives CASSAGQETQYF.